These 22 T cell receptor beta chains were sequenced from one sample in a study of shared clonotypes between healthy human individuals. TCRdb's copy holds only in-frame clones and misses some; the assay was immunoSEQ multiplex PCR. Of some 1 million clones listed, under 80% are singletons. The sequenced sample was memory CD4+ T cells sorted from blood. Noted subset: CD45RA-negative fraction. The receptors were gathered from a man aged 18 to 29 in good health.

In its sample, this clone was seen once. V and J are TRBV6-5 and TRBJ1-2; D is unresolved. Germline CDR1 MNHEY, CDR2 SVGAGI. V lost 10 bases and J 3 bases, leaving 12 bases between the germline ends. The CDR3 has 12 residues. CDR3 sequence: CATRIRDYGYTF. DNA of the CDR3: TGTGCCACCAGGATTCGGGACTATGGCTACACCTTC.

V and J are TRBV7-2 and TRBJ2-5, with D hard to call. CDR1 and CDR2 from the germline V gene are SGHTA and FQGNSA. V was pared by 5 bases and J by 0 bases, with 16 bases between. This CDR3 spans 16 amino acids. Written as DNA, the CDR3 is TGTGCCAGCAGCCCGCAGGCAGTATCGTACCAAGAGACCCAGTACTTC. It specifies CASSPQAVSYQETQYF.

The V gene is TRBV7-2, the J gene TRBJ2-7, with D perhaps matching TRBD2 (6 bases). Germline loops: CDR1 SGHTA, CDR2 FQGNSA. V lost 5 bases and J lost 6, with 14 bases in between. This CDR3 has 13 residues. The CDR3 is CASSRVGGAEQYF. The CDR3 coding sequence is TGTGCCAGCAGCCGGGTCGGAGGGGCCGAGCAGTACTTC.

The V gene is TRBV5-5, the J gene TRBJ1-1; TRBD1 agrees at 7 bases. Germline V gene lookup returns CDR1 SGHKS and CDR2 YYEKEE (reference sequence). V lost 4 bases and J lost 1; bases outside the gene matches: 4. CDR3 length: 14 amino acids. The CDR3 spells CASSPQGGNTEAFF. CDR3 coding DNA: TGTGCCAGCAGCCCCCAGGGGGGGAACACTGAAGCTTTCTTT. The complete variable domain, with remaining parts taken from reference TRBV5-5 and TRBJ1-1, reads DAGVTQSPTHLIKTRGQQVTLRCSPISGHKSVSWYQQVLGQGPQFIFQYYEKEERGRGNFPDRFSARQFPNYSSELNVNALLLGDSALYLCASSPQGGNTEAFFGQGTRLTVV.

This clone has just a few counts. The CDR3 coding sequence is TGTGCCAGCAGCCGCTACGGGACCCAGATGGGGGATACGCAGTATTTT. It specifies CASSRYGTQMGDTQYF. The chain links TRBV5-5 to TRBJ2-3, with D perhaps assigned TRBD1 or TRBD2 (5 bases each). Germline assignment: CDR1 SGHKS and CDR2 YYEKEE (reference sequence). The CDR3 length is 16 residues. The V end lost 4 bases, the J end lost 6 bases, and 21 bases lay between the germline ends.

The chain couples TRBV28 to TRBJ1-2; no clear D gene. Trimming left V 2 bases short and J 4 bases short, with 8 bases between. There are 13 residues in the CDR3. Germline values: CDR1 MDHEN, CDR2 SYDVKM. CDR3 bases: TGTGCCAGCAGTTTAAGGAGCAGCTATGGCTACACCTTC. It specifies CASSLRSSYGYTF.

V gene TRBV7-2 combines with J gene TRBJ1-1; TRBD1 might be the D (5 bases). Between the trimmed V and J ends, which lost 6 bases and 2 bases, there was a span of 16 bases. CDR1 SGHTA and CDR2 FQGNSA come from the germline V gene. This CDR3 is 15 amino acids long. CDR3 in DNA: TGTGCCAGCAGTTCCGCAGGGTCAATAAACACTGAAGCTTTCTTT. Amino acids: CASSSAGSINTEAFF.

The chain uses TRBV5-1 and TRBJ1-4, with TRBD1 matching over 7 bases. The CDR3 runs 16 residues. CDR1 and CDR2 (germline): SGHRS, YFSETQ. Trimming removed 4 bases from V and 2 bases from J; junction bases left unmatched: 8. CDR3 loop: CASSLRDSRTNEKLFF. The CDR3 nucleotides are TGCGCCAGCAGCCTCCGGGACAGCAGGACTAATGAAAAACTGTTTTTT.

The CDR3 sequence is CASSYRGSLNTEAFF. The CDR3 DNA reads TGTGCCAGCAGCTACCGAGGGTCCCTGAACACTGAAGCTTTCTTT. The J gene is TRBJ1-1, the V gene TRBV11-2; D not certain. Looked up from germline, CDR1 is SGHAT and CDR2 is FQNNGV. There are 15 residues in the CDR3. V was pared by 4 bases and J by 0 bases, with 12 bases between.

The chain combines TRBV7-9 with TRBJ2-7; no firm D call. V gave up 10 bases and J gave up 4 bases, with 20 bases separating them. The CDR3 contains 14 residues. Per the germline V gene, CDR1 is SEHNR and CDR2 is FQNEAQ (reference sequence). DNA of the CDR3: TGTGCCATCAACCTCATGGGGATCGGGTACGAGCAGTACTTC. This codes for CAINLMGIGYEQYF.

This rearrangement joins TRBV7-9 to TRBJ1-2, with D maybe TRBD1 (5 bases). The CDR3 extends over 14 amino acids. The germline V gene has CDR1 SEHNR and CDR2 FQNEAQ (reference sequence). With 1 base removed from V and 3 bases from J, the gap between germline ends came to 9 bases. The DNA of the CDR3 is TGTGCCAGCAGCTTAGACAGGTTTGACTATGGCTACACCTTC. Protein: CASSLDRFDYGYTF.

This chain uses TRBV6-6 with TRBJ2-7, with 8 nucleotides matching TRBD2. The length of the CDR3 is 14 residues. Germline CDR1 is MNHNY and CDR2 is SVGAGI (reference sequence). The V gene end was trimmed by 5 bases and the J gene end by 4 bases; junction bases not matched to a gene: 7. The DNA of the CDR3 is TGTGCCAGCAGTGTGAGCGGGGGAGATTACGAGCAGTACTTC. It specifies CASSVSGGDYEQYF.

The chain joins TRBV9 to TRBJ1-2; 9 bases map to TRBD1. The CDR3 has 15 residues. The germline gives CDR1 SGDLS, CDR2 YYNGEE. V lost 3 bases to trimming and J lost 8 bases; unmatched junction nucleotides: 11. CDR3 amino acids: CASSEPGQGIRGYTF. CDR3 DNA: TGTGCCAGCAGCGAACCGGGACAGGGAATTAGAGGCTACACCTTC.

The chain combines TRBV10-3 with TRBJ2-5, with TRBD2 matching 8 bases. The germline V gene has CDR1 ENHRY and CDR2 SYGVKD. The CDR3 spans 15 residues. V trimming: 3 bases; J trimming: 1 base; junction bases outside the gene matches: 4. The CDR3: CAISDSRGAQETQYF. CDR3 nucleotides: TGTGCCATCAGTGATTCGCGGGGGGCCCAAGAGACCCAGTACTTC.

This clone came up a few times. CDR3: CASSRDSGNTIYF. DNA of the CDR3: TGTGCCAGCAGCAGGGACTCTGGAAACACCATATATTTT. V and J are TRBV6-6 and TRBJ1-3, with D possibly matching TRBD1 (5 bases). The CDR3 runs 13 residues. Deletions cut 6 bases from V and 0 bases from J, with 6 bases between. The germline gives CDR1 MNHNY, CDR2 SVGAGI (reference sequence).

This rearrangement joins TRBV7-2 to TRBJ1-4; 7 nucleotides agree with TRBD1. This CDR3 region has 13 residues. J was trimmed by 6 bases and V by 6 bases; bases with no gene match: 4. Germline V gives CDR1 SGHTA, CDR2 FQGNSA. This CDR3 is CASRRGQYEKLFF. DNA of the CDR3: TGTGCCAGCAGGAGGGGACAGTATGAAAAACTGTTTTTT. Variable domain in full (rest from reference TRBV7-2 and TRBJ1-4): GAGVSQSPSNKVTEKGKDVELRCDPISGHTALYWYRQSLGQGLEFLIYFQGNSAPDKSGLPSDRFSAERTGGSVSTLTIQRTQQEDSAVYLCASRRGQYEKLFFGSGTQLSVL.

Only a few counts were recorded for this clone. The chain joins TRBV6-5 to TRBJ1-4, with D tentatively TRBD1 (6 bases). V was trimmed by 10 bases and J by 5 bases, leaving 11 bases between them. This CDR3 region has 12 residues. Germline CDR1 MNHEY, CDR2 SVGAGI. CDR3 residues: CATDSPNEKLFF. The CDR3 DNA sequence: TGTGCCACGGACAGCCCGAATGAAAAACTGTTTTTT.

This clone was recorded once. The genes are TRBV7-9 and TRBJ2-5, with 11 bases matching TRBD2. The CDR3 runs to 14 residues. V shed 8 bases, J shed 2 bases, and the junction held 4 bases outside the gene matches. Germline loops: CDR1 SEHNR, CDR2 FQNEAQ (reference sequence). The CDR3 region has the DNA TGTGCCAGCGGGATAGCGGGAGGGCAAGAGACCCAGTACTTC. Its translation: CASGIAGGQETQYF.

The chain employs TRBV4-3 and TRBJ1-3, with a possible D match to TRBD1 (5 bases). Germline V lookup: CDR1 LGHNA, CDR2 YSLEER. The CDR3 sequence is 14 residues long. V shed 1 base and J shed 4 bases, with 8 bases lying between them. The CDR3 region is CASSQVGGGNTIYF. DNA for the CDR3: TGCGCCAGCAGCCAAGTGGGGGGGGGAAACACCATATATTTT.

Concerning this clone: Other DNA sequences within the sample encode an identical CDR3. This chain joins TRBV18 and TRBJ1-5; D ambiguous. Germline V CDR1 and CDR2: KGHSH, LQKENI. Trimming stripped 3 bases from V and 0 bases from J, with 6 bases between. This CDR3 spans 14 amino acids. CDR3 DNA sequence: TGTGCCAGCTCACCGACCTATAGCAATCAGCCCCAGCATTTT. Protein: CASSPTYSNQPQHF.

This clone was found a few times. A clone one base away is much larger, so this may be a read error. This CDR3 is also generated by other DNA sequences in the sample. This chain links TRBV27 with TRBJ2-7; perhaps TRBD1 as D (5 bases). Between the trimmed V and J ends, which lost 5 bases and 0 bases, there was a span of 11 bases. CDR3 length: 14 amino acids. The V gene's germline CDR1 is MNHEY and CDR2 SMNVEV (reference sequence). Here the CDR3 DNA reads TGTGCCAGCAGTCTGACAGTACTCTCCTACGAGCAGTACTTC. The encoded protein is CASSLTVLSYEQYF.

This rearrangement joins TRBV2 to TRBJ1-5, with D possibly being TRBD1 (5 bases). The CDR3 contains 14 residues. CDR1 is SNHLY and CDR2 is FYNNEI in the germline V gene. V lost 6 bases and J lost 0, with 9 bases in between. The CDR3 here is CASSQGFSNQPQHF. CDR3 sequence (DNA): TGTGCCAGCAGCCAGGGTTTTAGCAATCAGCCCCAGCATTTT. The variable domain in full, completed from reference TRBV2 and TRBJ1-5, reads EPEVTQTPSHQVTQMGQEVILRCVPISNHLYFYWYRQILGQKVEFLVSFYNNEISEKSEIFDDQFSVERPDGSNFTLKIRSTKLEDSAMYFCASSQGFSNQPQHFGDGTRLSIL.